The sequence of this T cell receptor (beta chain) was determined in a study of OX40 agonist ivuxolimab in advanced cancers. The overall study: It was ivuxolimab, an agonistic anti-OX40 (CD134) antibody, that patients were treated with. The group had a mean age of roughly 56 years, ranged from roughly 20 to 79, and was roughly 83% male.

The method was immunoSEQ multiplex PCR; TCRdb's version includes in-frame clones alone and lacks a portion of them. Of about 100,000 clones listed, 90% to 97% are singletons. Comment on this clone: Its antigen remains unknown.

This CDR3 has 13 residues. Looked up from germline, CDR1 is LNHDA and CDR2 is SQIVND (reference sequence). V was clipped by 3 bases and J by 5 bases, with 10 bases between them. Findings and caveats of the study: Fewer expanded clones were found on average in CD4+ than in CD8+ T cells. Nonresponders, in some cases, also had low normalized T-cell clonal expansion.

This clonotype was sampled from an adult with an advanced solid tumor such as melanoma, head and neck, liver or kidney cancer. Source: CD4+ or CD8+ T cells sorted from blood, taken in a trial of the OX40 agonist ivuxolimab. The chain couples TRBV19 to TRBJ1-1, with a tentative D call TRBD1 (6 bases). The CDR3 DNA is TGTGCCAGTAGTATGCTCAGGGGAACTGAAGCTTTCTTT. Amino acids: CASSMLRGTEAFF. The full variable domain, its missing parts supplied by reference TRBV19 and TRBJ1-1, is DGGITQSPKYLFRKEGQNVTLSCEQNLNHDAMYWYRQDPGQGLRLIYYSQIVNDFQKGDIAEGYSVSREKKESFPLTVTSAQKNPTAFYLCASSMLRGTEAFFGQGTRLTVV.